Listed below are T cell receptor beta chains from one sample, sequenced in a study of shared clonotypes between healthy human individuals. The assay was immunoSEQ multiplex PCR, and TCRdb's table has in-frame clones only and misses some. The repertoire has roughly 700,000 clones, 90% of them found once; the top ten carry around a third. The sample was memory CD8+ T cells from PBMCs. Receptor source: a man aged 18 to 30 in good health. Some clones in this sample may be carry-over from other donors' samples. CDR3s include the opening cysteine and the closing phenylalanine or tryptophan. D genes are given only for firm matches. Where a row states a size, it is once, few, many or the class of an expanded clone; other rows omit it.

j_call v_call d_call cdr3_length clone_size cdr3_nt cdr3_aa
TRBJ1-1 TRBV7-9 . 14 . TGTGCCAGCAGCTTCGGCAGCCGGCCCACTGAAGCTTTCTTT CASSFGSRPTEAFF
TRBJ2-4 TRBV27 . 14 . TGTGCCAGCAGACCTCAAATCCTCAAAAACATTCAGTACTTC CASRPQILKNIQYF
TRBJ1-5 TRBV5-1 . 14 . TGCGCCAGCAGGCCGAGCGATAGCAATCAGCCCCAGCATTTT CASRPSDSNQPQHF
TRBJ2-7 TRBV28 TRBD1 16 . TGTGCCAGCAGACCCCTACCGGGACAGGGGGCCTACGAGCAGTACTTC CASRPLPGQGAYEQYF
TRBJ1-2 TRBV29-1 TRBD1 13 . TGCAGCGTTAGGACAGGGGTGAACTATGGCTACACCTTC CSVRTGVNYGYTF
TRBJ2-1 TRBV11-3 . 13 . TGTGCCAGCAGCTTCCCCCCGCACGATGAGCAGTTCTTC CASSFPPHDEQFF
TRBJ2-7 TRBV27 . 14 . TGTGCCAGCAGTCTCTTGGGGGCTCAAGACGAGCAGTACTTC CASSLLGAQDEQYF
TRBJ1-4 TRBV7-9 . 14 . TGTGCCAGCAGCTTAGATACAACTAATGAAAAACTGTTTTTT CASSLDTTNEKLFF
TRBJ2-1 TRBV9 . 12 . TGTGCCAGCAGCAGCAGGGGCGATGAGCAGTTCTTC CASSSRGDEQFF
TRBJ1-1 TRBV4-2 . 14 few TGTGCCAGCAGCCAAGTGGCAGGGAACACTGAAGCTTTCTTT CASSQVAGNTEAFF
TRBJ2-7 TRBV9 . 14 . TGTGCCAGCAGCGTTGATGACAGGATCTACGAGCAGTACTTC CASSVDDRIYEQYF
TRBJ2-7 TRBV7-9 TRBD2 13 . TGTGCCAGCAGAGCGGGAACCTTCTACGAGCAGTACTTC CASRAGTFYEQYF
TRBJ2-2 TRBV9 TRBD1 16 . TGTGCCAGCACCCCCCCGGGACAGCCGAACACCGGGGAGCTGTTTTTT CASTPPGQPNTGELFF
TRBJ2-7 TRBV7-6 TRBD1 14 . TGTGCCAGCAGCCGGACAGGGCCGGGGTCCGAGCAGTACTTC CASSRTGPGSEQYF
TRBJ2-4 TRBV7-9 . 15 once TGTGCCACCGAAGGGGTTGGGTTAGCCAAAAACATTCAGTACTTC CATEGVGLAKNIQYF
TRBJ2-7 TRBV5-4 . 13 . TGTGCCAGCAGCTTGTTAGAGGGATACGAGCAGTACTTC CASSLLEGYEQYF
TRBJ2-1 TRBV9 TRBD2 16 . TGTGCCAGCAGCGTACCCTCTAGCGGGAGTTGGAATGAGCAGTTCTTC CASSVPSSGSWNEQFF
TRBJ1-1 TRBV23-1 . 15 . TGCGCCAGCAGTCAAACCCCTCGACAGGTAGTTGTAGCTTTCTTT CASSQTPRQVVVAFF
TRBJ2-7 TRBV4-1 . 15 once TGCGCCAGCAGCCAGGAGACTGCAGAACTCTACGAGCAGTACTTC CASSQETAELYEQYF
TRBJ2-7 TRBV5-1 TRBD1 14 . TGCGCCAGCAGCTCCGGGACAGGGGCCTACGAGCAGTACTTC CASSSGTGAYEQYF
TRBJ1-6 TRBV28 . 15 . TGTGCCAGCAGCCCCGGGACGGGGAATAATTCACCCCTCCACTTT CASSPGTGNNSPLHF
TRBJ2-1 TRBV12-5 . 12 . TGTGCTAGTGGTATCATACCGTGGGAGCAGTTCTTC CASGIIPWEQFF
TRBJ2-3 TRBV7-9 . 14 . TGTGCCAGCAGCTTAGCACCTTCCACAGATACGCAGTATTTT CASSLAPSTDTQYF
TRBJ2-2 TRBV9 TRBD1 15 . TGTGCCAGCAGCGCAGGGACAGCGCGTCCCGGGGAGCTGTTTTTT CASSAGTARPGELFF
TRBJ1-5 TRBV15 . 16 . TGTGCCACCAGCAGAGGGACAAGCTATAGCAATCAGCCCCAGCATTTT CATSRGTSYSNQPQHF
TRBJ1-5 TRBV27 . 16 . TGTGCCAGCAGCCTGCGGGGGGAAGTTGACAATCAGCCCCAGCATTTT CASSLRGEVDNQPQHF
TRBJ2-2 TRBV6-4 TRBD1 16 . TGTGCCAGCAGTAATGACCGGACAGGGGTGGCCGGGGAGCTGTTTTTT CASSNDRTGVAGELFF
TRBJ1-4 TRBV27 TRBD1 14 . TGTGCCAGCAGTAGAACAGGGGCTAATGAAAAACTGTTTTTT CASSRTGANEKLFF
TRBJ2-1 TRBV7-9 TRBD2 15 . TGTGCCAGCAGCCCACCCGAGGGAGGGTACAATGAGCAGTTCTTC CASSPPEGGYNEQFF
TRBJ2-3 TRBV5-6 TRBD2 15 . TGTGCCAGCAGCTTGGGCGGGAGCATGGCAGATACGCAGTATTTT CASSLGGSMADTQYF
TRBJ2-1 TRBV13 . 15 . TGTGCCAGCAGCTTTACCCCCGCCGGCGAGGATGAGCAGTTCTTC CASSFTPAGEDEQFF
TRBJ1-1 TRBV5-4 . 14 . TGTGCCAGCAGCCTACAGGATGGGGCCACTGAAGCTTTCTTT CASSLQDGATEAFF
TRBJ1-5 TRBV7-9 . 12 . TGTGCCAGCAGCCCCGGGGCTCAGCCCCAGCATTTT CASSPGAQPQHF
TRBJ2-2 TRBV6-5 . 14 . TGTGCCAGCAGTTACTCTAGGGGTCCCGGGGAGCTGTTTTTT CASSYSRGPGELFF